What follows are 24 T cell receptor beta chains derived from one specimen sequenced in a study of Graves' ophthalmopathy and Graves' hyperthyroidism. TCR beta CDR3 regions were amplified from RNA transcripts. HTBI primers were used in a first-round RT-PCR, which preceded a second-round multiplex PCR. TCRdb passed the multiplex PCR reads through MiXCR, listing each CDR3 protein once. The top ten hold 8.5% to 14% of the sample, which has approximately 1.2 million distinct CDR3 sequences, less than 45% seen once. The sample taken for sequencing was peripheral blood or thyroid tissue (not recorded which). The source is an adult man with Graves' hyperthyroidism.

The sample holds many counts of this clonotype. CDR3 nucleotide sequence: TGTGCCAGCAGCGGAGGGTCGGTGTACGAGCAGTACTTC. Its translation is CASSGGSVYEQYF. The gene calls are TRBV7-8 and TRBJ2-7, with D perhaps matching TRBD2 (6 bases). This CDR3 contains 13 residues. Germline CDR1 and CDR2: SGHVS and FQNEAQ. The germline V and J ends were trimmed by 5 bases and 4 bases, with 12 bases remaining between them. Using reference TRBV7-8 and TRBJ2-7 for the parts outside the CDR3, the full variable domain is GAGVSQSPRYKVAKRGQDVALRCDPISGHVSLFWYQQALGQGPEFLTYFQNEAQLDKSGLPSDRFFAERPEGSVSTLKIQRTQQEDSAVYLCASSGGSVYEQYFGPGTRLTVT.

The genes are TRBV29-1 and TRBJ2-1, with D possibly TRBD2 on 5 matching bases. Germline assignment: CDR1 SQVTM and CDR2 ANQGSEA. V was trimmed by 4 bases and J by 10 bases, leaving 11 bases between them. The CDR3 is 11 amino acids. CDR3 in amino acids: CSVVREGEQFF. Here the CDR3 DNA reads TGCAGCGTTGTTCGGGAAGGCGAGCAGTTCTTC.

The chain uses TRBV10-3 and TRBJ1-5, with 8 nucleotides matching TRBD1. The CDR3 is made up of 13 amino acids. Germline CDR1 and CDR2: ENHRY and SYGVKD. The CDR3 spells CARRTGPSQPQHF. CDR3 coding DNA: TGTGCTAGACGGACAGGGCCCAGTCAGCCCCAGCATTTT.

This rearrangement joins TRBV29-1 to TRBJ1-5; D gene ambiguous. CDR1 SQVTM and CDR2 ANQGSEA come from the germline V gene. The CDR3 totals 10 residues. Here the CDR3 reads CGAGRKPQHF. The CDR3 coding sequence is TGCGGCGCTGGTCGGAAACCCCAGCATTTT.

The chain carries TRBV6-5 and TRBJ2-5; TRBD1 might be the D (5 bases). This CDR3 is built from 12 residues. Trimming left V 2 bases short and J 7 bases short, with 8 bases between. CDR1 and CDR2 from the germline V gene are MNHEY and SVGAGI. The CDR3 here is CASSYQQGTQYF. DNA of the CDR3: TGTGCCAGCAGTTACCAGCAGGGGACCCAGTACTTC.

This rearrangement joins TRBV7-2 to TRBJ1-2; maybe TRBD1 (5 bases). V was cut by 0 bases and J by 8 bases, with 25 bases left in between. CDR3 length equals 18 residues. CDR1 and CDR2 (germline): SGHTA, FQGNSA. Written as DNA, the CDR3 is TGTGCCAGCAGCTTAGCGGTGGGTCTTTGGCAGGGCGGATACGGCTACACCTTC. It yields the protein CASSLAVGLWQGGYGYTF. The full variable domain, completed using reference TRBV7-2 and TRBJ1-2, is GAGVSQSPSNKVTEKGKDVELRCDPISGHTALYWYRQSLGQGLEFLIYFQGNSAPDKSGLPSDRFSAERTGGSVSTLTIQRTQQEDSAVYLCASSLAVGLWQGGYGYTFGSGTRLTVV.

This clonotype has ten or more counts. The chain combines TRBV29-1 with TRBJ1-2; possible D gene TRBD1, 5 bases. The germline CDR1 and CDR2 sequences are SQVTM and ANQGSEA. The CDR3 sequence is 12 residues long. The germline V and J ends were trimmed by 6 bases and 4 bases, with 12 bases remaining between them. The CDR3 loop is CSVDSTFYGYTF. DNA of the CDR3: TGCAGCGTCGACAGTACTTTCTATGGCTACACCTTC.

This clonotype was found a few times. V and J are TRBV7-8 and TRBJ2-7; D gene uncertain. Trimming stripped 1 base from V and 2 bases from J, with 15 bases between. Germline V gene sequence: CDR1 SGHVS, CDR2 FQNEAQ. The CDR3 length is 16 residues. The chain's CDR3 is CASSLGGPLRTYEQYF. The CDR3 nucleotides read TGTGCCAGCAGCTTAGGAGGACCGCTGCGGACCTACGAGCAGTACTTC.

This rearrangement joins TRBV5-4 to TRBJ2-7, with D unresolved. The CDR3 runs 12 residues. Trimming removed 4 bases at V and 4 bases at J, with 9 bases between. Germline V CDR1 and CDR2: SGHNT, YYREEE (reference sequence). This CDR3 is CASSRADYEQYF. The DNA for the CDR3 is TGTGCCAGCAGCCGGGCGGATTACGAGCAGTACTTC.

This clonotype turned up a few times. This chain uses TRBV7-2 with TRBJ2-5, with D unclear. The CDR3 is 8 residues long. The germline V and J ends were trimmed by 2 bases and 11 bases, with 0 bases remaining between them. Germline assignment: CDR1 SGHTA and CDR2 FQGNSA. The CDR3 bases are TGTGCCAGCAGCTTACAGTACTTC. As protein: CASSLQYF. Drawing the rest from reference TRBV7-2 and TRBJ2-5, the complete variable domain is GAGVSQSPSNKVTEKGKDVELRCDPISGHTALYWYRQSLGQGLEFLIYFQGNSAPDKSGLPSDRFSAERTGGSVSTLTIQRTQQEDSAVYLCASSLQYFGPGTRLLVL.

Remarks on this clonotype: A much larger clone differs by one base, so this may be a read error. The CDR3 carries no conserved terminal phenylalanine or tryptophan, so it likely arises from a read error. The DNA is left out, because the CDR3 cannot be placed on it with certainty; the CDR3 is given as TCRdb lists it. V usage is TRBV6-6 and J usage is TRBJ1-2. The CDR3 sequence runs 9 residues, both termini included. CDR1 and CDR2 (germline): MNHNY, SVGAGI (reference sequence). CDR3: CADATDRRL.

The chain combines TRBV29-1 with TRBJ2-7; the D gene could be TRBD1 or TRBD2 (5 bases each). Germline loops: CDR1 SQVTM, CDR2 ANQGSEA. CDR3 length: 13 residues. CDR3 coding DNA: TGCAGAACGAGTTGGGACGGTACCTACGAGCAGTACTTC. Protein product: CRTSWDGTYEQYF.

The V and J genes are TRBV25-1 and TRBJ1-1, with a possible D match to TRBD1 (5 bases). Per the germline V gene, CDR1 is MGHDK and CDR2 is SYGVNS. The CDR3 loop spans 15 amino acids. V lost 4 bases to trimming and J lost 7 bases, with 19 bases between them. CDR3 protein: CASSARGPGQIEAFF. In DNA form, the CDR3 reads TGTGCCAGCAGTGCTAGGGGCCCAGGACAAATTGAAGCTTTCTTT. Filled out from reference TRBV25-1 and TRBJ1-1, the complete variable domain reads EADIYQTPRYLVIGTGKKITLECSQTMGHDKMYWYQQDPGMELHLIHYSYGVNSTEKGDLSSESTVSRIRTEHFPLTLESARPSHTSQYLCASSARGPGQIEAFFGQGTRLTVV.

V gene TRBV15 combines with J gene TRBJ1-1; D unresolved. The V end lost 2 bases, the J end lost 5 bases, and 9 bases lay between the germline ends. From germline, CDR1 is LNHNV and CDR2 YYDKDF (reference sequence). The CDR3 spans 13 residues. Written as DNA, the CDR3 is TGTGCCACCAGCAGACCCTTGGGTACTGAAGCTTTCTTT. This encodes CATSRPLGTEAFF.

The chain is built from TRBV7-2 and TRBJ1-5; the D is unclear. Looked up from germline, CDR1 is SGHTA and CDR2 is FQGNSA. This CDR3 region has 16 residues. V dropped 6 bases and J dropped 4 bases, with 19 bases sitting between them. The CDR3 loop reads CASSARRLDGNQPQHF. CDR3 in DNA: TGTGCCAGCAGTGCGAGGCGTTTGGACGGTAATCAGCCCCAGCATTTT.

About this clonotype itself: This may be a read error: a much more frequent sequence differs by one nucleotide. CDR3 bases: TGTGCCAGCAGTGGACTAGCGTCGATCAGCTCCTACGAGCAGTACTTC. Translated: CASSGLASISSYEQYF. The chain uses TRBV7-6 and TRBJ2-7; 9 nucleotides match TRBD2. Trimming at V came to 6 bases and at J to 0 bases, leaving 9 bases not matched to a gene. This CDR3 region has 16 residues. CDR1 and CDR2 from the germline V gene are SGHVS and FNYEAQ.

J is TRBJ2-7 and V is TRBV6-5; TRBD2 matches 11 bases. Germline V CDR1 and CDR2: MNHEY, SVGAGI. The V gene end was trimmed by 6 bases and the J gene end by 3 bases; junction bases not matched to a gene: 10. The CDR3 has 16 residues. CDR3: CASSSTSGRPLYEQYF. The CDR3 DNA is TGTGCCAGCAGCTCAACTAGCGGGAGACCCCTCTACGAGCAGTACTTC.

There are many counts of this clonotype. This chain uses TRBV5-6 with TRBJ2-7, with 10 bases fitting TRBD1. The germline gives CDR1 SGHDT, CDR2 YYEEEE. The V and J ends lost 2 bases and 5 bases, in that order; junction bases with no gene match: 4. The CDR3 contains 14 residues. The CDR3 protein is CASSFGTGADEQYF. DNA for the CDR3: TGTGCCAGCAGCTTTGGGACAGGGGCCGACGAGCAGTACTTC.

This chain joins TRBV19 and TRBJ1-5, with a tentative D call TRBD1 (6 bases). Trimming shortened V by 7 bases and J by 7 bases, and 23 bases separated the two germline ends. CDR3 length equals 16 residues. Germline assignment: CDR1 LNHDA and CDR2 SQIVND (reference sequence). The CDR3 DNA reads as TGTGCCAGTACCCAGACAGGTGCTGGGGGAGTACAGCCCCAGCATTTT. This translates into CASTQTGAGGVQPQHF.

The chain carries TRBV5-6 and TRBJ2-7; D not certain. Germline V gives CDR1 SGHDT, CDR2 YYEEEE. Trimming took off 1 base at V and 2 bases at J, with 7 bases between the two ends. The CDR3 sequence is 13 residues long. CDR3 in amino acids: CASSLLTPYEQYF. CDR3 nucleotide sequence: TGTGCCAGCAGCTTGTTAACCCCCTACGAGCAGTACTTC. Full variable domain (outside the CDR3, taken from reference TRBV5-6 and TRBJ2-7): DAGVTQSPTHLIKTRGQQVTLRCSPKSGHDTVSWYQQALGQGPQFIFQYYEEEERQRGNFPDRFSGHQFPNYSSELNVNALLLGDSALYLCASSLLTPYEQYFGPGTRLTVT.

This clonotype has a count of ten or more. The V and J genes are TRBV20-1 and TRBJ1-4; D call uncertain. Between the trimmed V and J ends, which lost 6 bases and 4 bases, there was a span of 15 bases. CDR3 length equals 14 residues. Germline V gives CDR1 DFQATT, CDR2 SNEGSKA (reference sequence). The CDR3 loop is CSARRAGGNEKLFF. CDR3 sequence (DNA): TGCAGTGCCCGACGGGCAGGTGGTAATGAAAAACTGTTTTTT.

This clonotype has at least ten counts. Here the CDR3 reads CASSEDSRINYGYTF. CDR3 DNA: TGTGCCAGCAGCGAAGACTCTCGGATCAACTATGGCTACACCTTC. The V gene is TRBV7-9, the J gene TRBJ1-2; D not certain. Deletions cut 5 bases from V and 2 bases from J, with 15 bases between. Germline loops: CDR1 SEHNR, CDR2 FQNEAQ (reference sequence). The CDR3 totals 15 residues. Full variable domain (outside the CDR3, taken from reference TRBV7-9 and TRBJ1-2): DTGVSQNPRHKITKRGQNVTFRCDPISEHNRLYWYRQTLGQGPEFLTYFQNEAQLEKSRLLSDRFSAERPKGSFSTLEIQRTEQGDSAMYLCASSEDSRINYGYTFGSGTRLTVV.

This clonotype was seen ten or more times. The gene calls are TRBV20-1 and TRBJ2-7, with TRBD1 matching over 7 bases. This CDR3 is built from 14 residues. The germline gives CDR1 DFQATT, CDR2 SNEGSKA (reference sequence). The V and J ends lost 5 bases and 2 bases, in that order; junction bases with no gene match: 9. CDR3 in amino acids: CSAALPGQTYEQYF. As DNA, the CDR3 is TGCAGTGCTGCACTACCGGGACAGACCTACGAGCAGTACTTC.

Turning to this clonotype: Since a much larger clone is just one base distant, this may be a read error. In DNA, the CDR3 is TGTGCCAGCAGCTTAGTGGCAGGGGTTGATAATTCACCCTTCCACTTT. Protein product: CASSLVAGVDNSPFHF. The chain employs TRBV7-2 and TRBJ1-6; a possible D gene is TRBD1 (6 bases). This CDR3 comprises 16 residues. Germline V lookup: CDR1 SGHTA, CDR2 FQGNSA.